The source of this T cell receptor beta chain is a study of blood T cell repertoires in COVID-19. Study summary: Specimens from acute and convalescent COVID-19 originated in the United States, Italy and Spain.

The V gene end was trimmed by 0 bases and the J gene end by 4 bases; junction bases not matched to a gene: 2. The germline CDR1 and CDR2 sequences are LNHNV and YYDKDF (reference sequence). The CDR3 spans 15 residues. The assay was immunoSEQ multiplex PCR, and TCRdb's table has in-frame clones only and misses some. The sample lists 110,000 or so clones; around four fifths were seen once. This chain uses TRBV15 with TRBJ1-2, with 10 bases matching TRBD1. Sample: peripheral blood. This TCR was recovered from a woman between 40 and 50 years old with acute or convalescent COVID-19. CDR3 bases: TGTGCCACCAGCAGAGAAGGACAGGGGGGCTATGGCTACACCTTC. Translating gives CATSREGQGGYGYTF.